The clone carrying this T cell receptor (beta chain) was counted between two and nine times. TCRdb re-analysed the 5' RACE reads in MiXCR, keeping a single row per CDR3 protein. This table has tens of thousands of distinct CDR3 sequences, approximately 6.2% appearing once. CDR1 MRHNA and CDR2 SNTAGT come from the germline V gene. The V gene lost 2 bases and the J gene lost 2 bases, with 11 bases spanning the gap. This CDR3 region has 15 residues. These data come from a study of early T cells in non-severe SARS-CoV-2 infection. The chain is built from TRBV6-4 and TRBJ2-3; the D gene is possibly TRBD2 (6 bases). The TCR comes from an adult who was a healthcare worker with PCR-confirmed SARS-CoV-2 infection or an uninfected control (not recorded which). The sequenced sample was whole blood, obtained at baseline. CDR3 in amino acids: CASSDKEGHTDTQYF. The DNA for the CDR3 is TGTGCCAGCAGTGACAAGGAGGGGCACACAGATACGCAGTATTTT.